This is a list of T cell receptor beta chains from one sample in a study of OX40 agonist ivuxolimab in advanced cancers. Clones were read by immunoSEQ multiplex PCR, and TCRdb kept only the in-frame ones, dropping some. In the table there are fewer than 85,000 clones, approximately 90% of which are singletons. The specimen was CD4+ or CD8+ T cells sorted from blood, collected in a trial of the OX40 agonist ivuxolimab. The origin of the receptors is an adult with an advanced solid tumor such as melanoma, head and neck, liver or kidney cancer. Each CDR3 is given with its conserved first and last residue. A D gene is named only where the DNA matches it firmly. Expanded clones are given a class, and other clones once, few, many or no size at all.

clone size | D gene | J gene | V gene | CDR3 DNA | CDR3 protein
NA | NA | TRBJ2-7 | TRBV28 | TGTGCCAGCAGTCTGCAGTCAACCTACGAGCAGTACTTC | CASSLQSTYEQYF
NA | NA | TRBJ1-4 | TRBV7-9 | TGTGCCAGCAGCTCCGGCGAAAAACTGTTTTTT | CASSSGEKLFF
NA | NA | TRBJ2-5 | TRBV7-3 | TGTGCCAGCAGCCGATCAGGGGTAGAGACCCAGTACTTC | CASSRSGVETQYF
NA | NA | TRBJ2-1 | TRBV19 | TGTGCCAGTAGCAGAGAGTGGAATGAGCAGTTCTTC | CASSREWNEQFF
NA | TRBD1 | TRBJ2-1 | TRBV18 | TGTGCCAGCTCACACGGACAGGGGTTCGATGAGCAGTTCTTC | CASSHGQGFDEQFF
once | TRBD2 | TRBJ2-7 | TRBV5-5 | TGTGCCAGCAGCTTGGTGGGGGGGTACGAGCAGTACTTC | CASSLVGGYEQYF
NA | NA | TRBJ2-3 | TRBV11-2 | TGTGCCAGCAGCTTAACAGATACGCAGTATTTT | CASSLTDTQYF
NA | NA | TRBJ1-3 | TRBV7-2 | TGTGCCAGCAAGATGGGTAACTCTGGAAACACCATATATTTT | CASKMGNSGNTIYF
NA | NA | TRBJ1-5 | TRBV28 | TGTGCCAGCAGTCCAGGAGGTGGGTATCAGCCCCAGCATTTT | CASSPGGGYQPQHF
NA | NA | TRBJ1-1 | TRBV6-5 | TGTGCCAGCAGTCTACAGGTCGGGGGCACTGAAGCTTTCTTT | CASSLQVGGTEAFF
NA | NA | TRBJ2-7 | TRBV7-8 | TGTGCCAGCAGCTTAGTACAGGGAACGTTCTACGAGCAGTACTTC | CASSLVQGTFYEQYF
once | TRBD1 | TRBJ2-7 | TRBV28 | TGTGCCAGCAGTGTCCCGACAGGGCCCTACGAGCAGTACTTC | CASSVPTGPYEQYF
NA | NA | TRBJ1-5 | TRBV27 | TGTGCCAGCAGTTTCGCTCCCATCTCCTCATATCAGCCCCAGCATTTT | CASSFAPISSYQPQHF
NA | TRBD1 | TRBJ1-1 | TRBV4-1 | TGCGCCAGCAGCCAATCGACAGGGGACTACACTGAAGCTTTCTTT | CASSQSTGDYTEAFF
NA | TRBD2 | TRBJ2-5 | TRBV6-5 | TGTGCCAGCAGTCGACTAGCGGGAGGTGGTGAGACCCAGTACTTC | CASSRLAGGGETQYF
NA | TRBD1 | TRBJ2-1 | TRBV2 | TGTGCCAGCAAACAGGGGATCTTCAATGAGCAGTTCTTC | CASKQGIFNEQFF
NA | NA | TRBJ2-5 | TRBV2 | TGTGCCAGCAGGGTTCAGCAAGAGACCCAGTACTTC | CASRVQQETQYF
NA | NA | TRBJ1-2 | TRBV4-2 | TGTGCCAGCAGCCACGGAGAGACAGGTGATGGCTACACCTTC | CASSHGETGDGYTF
NA | NA | TRBJ2-2 | TRBV5-6 | TGTGCCAGCAGCAGAATGTTGTTGGCCGATACCGGGGAGCTGTTTTTT | CASSRMLLADTGELFF
NA | NA | TRBJ2-6 | TRBV30 | TGTGCCTCACATTTATCTGGGGCCAACGTCCTGACTTTC | CASHLSGANVLTF
NA | NA | TRBJ1-1 | TRBV7-2 | TGTGCCAGCAGCTTTAACAGGGACACTGAAGCTTTCTTT | CASSFNRDTEAFF
NA | NA | TRBJ2-2 | TRBV19 | TGTGCCAGCCGGAGGGAGAACACCGGGGAGCTGTTTTTT | CASRRENTGELFF
NA | NA | TRBJ2-3 | TRBV11-3 | TGTGCCAGCAGCTTAGATAGGCGTTACACAGATACGCAGTATTTT | CASSLDRRYTDTQYF
NA | NA | TRBJ1-1 | TRBV6-1 | TGTGCCAGCTCCGGACAGAACACTGAAGCTTTCTTT | CASSGQNTEAFF
NA | TRBD2 | TRBJ2-1 | TRBV19 | TGTGCCAGTAGCACACTAGCGGGAGGTAAGAATGAGCAGTTCTTC | CASSTLAGGKNEQFF
few | NA | TRBJ1-4 | TRBV6-6 | TGTGCCAGCAGCCGGAGGAGGGATGTGTTAGAAGAAAAACTGTTTTTT | CASSRRRDVLEEKLFF
NA | NA | TRBJ1-6 | TRBV18 | TGTGCCAGCTCACCGGATTCGACGGCAGCCTATAATTCACCCCTCCACTTT | CASSPDSTAAYNSPLHF
NA | NA | TRBJ1-4 | TRBV5-1 | TGCGCCAGCAGCGGCCCGGGACTTAATGAAAAACTGTTTTTT | CASSGPGLNEKLFF
NA | NA | TRBJ2-7 | TRBV11-3 | TGTGCCAGCAGCTTAGATTCCATGGGCAGGGCCTACGAGCAGTACTTC | CASSLDSMGRAYEQYF
few | NA | TRBJ1-6 | TRBV10-3 | TGTGCCATCAGTGGATCGACGGGTAGCTCCTATAATTCACCCCTCCACTTT | CAISGSTGSSYNSPLHF
few | NA | TRBJ2-5 | TRBV2 | TGTGCCAGCGCCAGGGGCTTACAAGAGACCCAGTACTTC | CASARGLQETQYF
once | NA | TRBJ2-7 | TRBV7-3 | TGTGCCAGCAGCCCTGGGGCAGGGGAGGGGGAGCAGTACTTC | CASSPGAGEGEQYF
once | TRBD1 | TRBJ1-3 | TRBV7-2 | TGTGCCAGCAGCTTTTGGACAGGGGGCGCAGGAACTGGAAACACCATATATTTT | CASSFWTGGAGTGNTIYF
NA | NA | TRBJ1-1 | TRBV18 | TGTGCCAGCTCACGCGGGGCCGGGTTGCCTGAAGCTTTCTTT | CASSRGAGLPEAFF
NA | NA | TRBJ2-2 | TRBV7-6 | TGTGCCAGCAGCTCGCAGGGGAAAAACACCGGGGAGCTGTTTTTT | CASSSQGKNTGELFF
NA | NA | TRBJ1-5 | TRBV19 | TGTGCCAGTAGTATTGAGGGGTTCGGCAATCAGCCCCAGCATTTT | CASSIEGFGNQPQHF
NA | NA | TRBJ2-7 | TRBV7-8 | TGTGCCAGCAGCTTAGCGCTGGCTAGCGTTGAGCAGTACTTC | CASSLALASVEQYF
NA | NA | TRBJ2-3 | TRBV10-3 | TGTGCCATCAGTGTACAGGGACATACGCAGTATTTT | CAISVQGHTQYF
NA | TRBD2 | TRBJ2-1 | TRBV6-6 | TGTGCCAGCAGTTACTCGACGCCTGAGCGGGGTGAGCAGTTCTTC | CASSYSTPERGEQFF